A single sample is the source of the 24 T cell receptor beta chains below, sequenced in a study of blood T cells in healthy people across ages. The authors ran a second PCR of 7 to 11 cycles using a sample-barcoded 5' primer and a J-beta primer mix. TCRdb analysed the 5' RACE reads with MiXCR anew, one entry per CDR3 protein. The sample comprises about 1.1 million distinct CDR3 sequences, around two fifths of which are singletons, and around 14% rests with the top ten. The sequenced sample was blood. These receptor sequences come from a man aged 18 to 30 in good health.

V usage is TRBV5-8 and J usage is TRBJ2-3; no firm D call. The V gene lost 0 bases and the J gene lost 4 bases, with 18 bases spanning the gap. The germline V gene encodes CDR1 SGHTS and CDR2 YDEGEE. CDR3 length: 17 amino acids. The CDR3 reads CASSLAASWGLSDTQYF. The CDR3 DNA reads TGTGCCAGCAGCTTGGCCGCGAGCTGGGGTCTTTCAGATACGCAGTATTTT.

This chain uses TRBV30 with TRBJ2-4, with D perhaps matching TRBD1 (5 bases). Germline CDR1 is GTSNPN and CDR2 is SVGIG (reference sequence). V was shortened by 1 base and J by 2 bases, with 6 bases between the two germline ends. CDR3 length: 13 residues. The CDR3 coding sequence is TGTGCCTGGAGTGGGGGCCCCAAAAACATTCAGTACTTC. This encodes CAWSGGPKNIQYF.

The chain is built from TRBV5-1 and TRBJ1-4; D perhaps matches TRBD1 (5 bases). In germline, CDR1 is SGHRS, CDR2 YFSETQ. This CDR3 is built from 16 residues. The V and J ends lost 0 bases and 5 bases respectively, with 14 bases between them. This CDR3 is CASSLAERTRNEKLFF. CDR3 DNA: TGCGCCAGCAGCTTGGCCGAGCGGACAAGGAATGAAAAACTGTTTTTT.

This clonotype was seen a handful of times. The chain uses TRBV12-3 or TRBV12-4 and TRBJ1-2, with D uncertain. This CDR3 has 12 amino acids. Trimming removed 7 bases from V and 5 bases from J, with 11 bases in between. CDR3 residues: CASTPTGYGYTF. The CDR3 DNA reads TGTGCCAGCACTCCTACGGGGTATGGCTACACCTTC.

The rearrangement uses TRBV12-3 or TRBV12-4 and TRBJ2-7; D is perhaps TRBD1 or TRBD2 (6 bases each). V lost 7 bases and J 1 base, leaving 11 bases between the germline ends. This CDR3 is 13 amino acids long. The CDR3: CASTIGGSYEQYF. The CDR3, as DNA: TGTGCCAGCACCATAGGGGGGTCCTACGAGCAGTACTTC.

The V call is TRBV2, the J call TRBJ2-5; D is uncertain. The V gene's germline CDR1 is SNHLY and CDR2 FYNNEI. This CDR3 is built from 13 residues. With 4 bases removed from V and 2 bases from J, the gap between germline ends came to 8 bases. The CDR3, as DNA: TGTGCCAGCAGTGTGAGTACGCAAGAGACCCAGTACTTC. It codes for CASSVSTQETQYF.

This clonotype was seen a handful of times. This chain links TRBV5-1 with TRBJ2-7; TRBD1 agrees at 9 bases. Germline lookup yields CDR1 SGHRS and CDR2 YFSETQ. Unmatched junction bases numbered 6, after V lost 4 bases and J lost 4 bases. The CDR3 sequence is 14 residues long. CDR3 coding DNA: TGCGCCAGCAGCCTGACAGGGGGGAATTACGAGCAGTACTTC. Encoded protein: CASSLTGGNYEQYF.

The CDR3 reads CASGAGFVDYNEQFF. As DNA, the CDR3 is TGTGCTAGTGGTGCGGGGTTTGTCGACTACAATGAGCAGTTCTTC. The rearrangement links TRBV12-5 to TRBJ2-1; D is perhaps TRBD2 (6 bases). The CDR3 is 15 amino acids. Looked up from germline, CDR1 is LGHNT and CDR2 is FRNRAP. Trimming took off 5 bases at V and 3 bases at J, with 14 bases between the two ends.

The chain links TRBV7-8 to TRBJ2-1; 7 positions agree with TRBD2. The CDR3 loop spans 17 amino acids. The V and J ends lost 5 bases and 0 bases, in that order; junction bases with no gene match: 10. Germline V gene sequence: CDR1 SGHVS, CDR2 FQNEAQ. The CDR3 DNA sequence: TGTGCCAGCAGCGCATCCGGGGGAGGGAGCTCCTACAATGAGCAGTTCTTC. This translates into CASSASGGGSSYNEQFF. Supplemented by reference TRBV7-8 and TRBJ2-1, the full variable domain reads GAGVSQSPRYKVAKRGQDVALRCDPISGHVSLFWYQQALGQGPEFLTYFQNEAQLDKSGLPSDRFFAERPEGSVSTLKIQRTQQEDSAVYLCASSASGGGSSYNEQFFGPGTRLTVL.

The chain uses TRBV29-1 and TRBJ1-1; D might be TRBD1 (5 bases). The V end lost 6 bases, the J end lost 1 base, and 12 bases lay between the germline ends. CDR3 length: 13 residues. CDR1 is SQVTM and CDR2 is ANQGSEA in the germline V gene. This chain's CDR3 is CSVAPDTNTEAFF. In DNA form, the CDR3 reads TGCAGCGTGGCCCCGGACACGAACACTGAAGCTTTCTTT.

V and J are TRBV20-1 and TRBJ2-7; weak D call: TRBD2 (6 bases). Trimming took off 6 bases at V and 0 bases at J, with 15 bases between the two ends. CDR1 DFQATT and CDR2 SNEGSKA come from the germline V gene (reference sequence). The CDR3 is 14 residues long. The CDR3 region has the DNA TGCAGTGCAAAAGGGACTCTGAGCTCCTACGAGCAGTACTTC. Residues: CSAKGTLSSYEQYF.

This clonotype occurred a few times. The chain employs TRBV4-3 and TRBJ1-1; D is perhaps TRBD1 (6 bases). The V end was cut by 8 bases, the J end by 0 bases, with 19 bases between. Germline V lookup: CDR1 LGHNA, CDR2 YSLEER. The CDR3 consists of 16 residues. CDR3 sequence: CASSQRTAGMNTEAFF. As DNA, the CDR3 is TGCGCCAGCTCTCAACGGACAGCCGGTATGAACACTGAAGCTTTCTTT.

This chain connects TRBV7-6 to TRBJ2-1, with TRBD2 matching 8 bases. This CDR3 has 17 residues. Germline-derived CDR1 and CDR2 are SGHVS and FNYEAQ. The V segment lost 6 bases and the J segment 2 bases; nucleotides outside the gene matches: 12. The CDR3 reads CASSHSLPGGTYNEQFF. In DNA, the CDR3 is TGTGCCAGCAGTCACTCTCTGCCGGGGGGGACCTACAATGAGCAGTTCTTC. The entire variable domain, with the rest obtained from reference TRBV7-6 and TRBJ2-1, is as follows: GAGVSQSPRYKVTKRGQDVALRCDPISGHVSLYWYRQALGQGPEFLTYFNYEAQQDKSGLPNDRFSAERPEGSISTLTIQRTEQRDSAMYRCASSHSLPGGTYNEQFFGPGTRLTVL.

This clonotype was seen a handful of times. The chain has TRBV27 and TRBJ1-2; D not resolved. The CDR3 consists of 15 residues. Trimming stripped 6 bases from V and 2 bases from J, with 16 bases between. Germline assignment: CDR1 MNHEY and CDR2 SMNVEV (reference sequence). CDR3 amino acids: CASSNTLSTNYGYTF. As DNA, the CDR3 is TGTGCCAGCAGCAATACGCTGTCCACGAACTATGGCTACACCTTC.

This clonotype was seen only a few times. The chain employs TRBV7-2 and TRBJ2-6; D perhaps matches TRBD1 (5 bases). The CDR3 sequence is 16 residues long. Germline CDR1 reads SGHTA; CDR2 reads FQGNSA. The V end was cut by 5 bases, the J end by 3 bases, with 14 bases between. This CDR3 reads CASSPNPGFGANVLTF. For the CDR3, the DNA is TGTGCCAGCAGCCCGAACCCAGGGTTTGGGGCCAACGTCCTGACTTTC.

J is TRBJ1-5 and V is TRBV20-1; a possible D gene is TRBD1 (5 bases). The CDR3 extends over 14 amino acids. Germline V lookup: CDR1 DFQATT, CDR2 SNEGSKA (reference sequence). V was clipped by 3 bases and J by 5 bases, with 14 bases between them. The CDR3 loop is CSASTSGGDQPQHF. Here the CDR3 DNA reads TGCAGTGCTAGTACATCCGGGGGGGATCAGCCCCAGCATTTT.

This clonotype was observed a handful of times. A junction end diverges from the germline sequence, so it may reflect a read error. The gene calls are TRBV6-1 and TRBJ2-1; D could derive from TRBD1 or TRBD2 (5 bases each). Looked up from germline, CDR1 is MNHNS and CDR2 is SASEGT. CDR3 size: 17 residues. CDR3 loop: CTSSEGMMRGSYNEQFF. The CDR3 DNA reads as TGTACCAGCAGTGAAGGTATGATGAGGGGTAGCTACAATGAGCAGTTCTTC.

The CDR3 reads CASSSATGLGTEAFF. The CDR3 DNA reads as TGCGCCAGCAGCTCCGCTACGGGATTGGGAACTGAAGCTTTCTTT. J is TRBJ1-1 and V is TRBV5-1; D call uncertain. Trimming left V 3 bases short and J 5 bases short, with 17 bases between. The V gene's germline CDR1 is SGHRS and CDR2 YFSETQ. This CDR3 spans 15 amino acids.

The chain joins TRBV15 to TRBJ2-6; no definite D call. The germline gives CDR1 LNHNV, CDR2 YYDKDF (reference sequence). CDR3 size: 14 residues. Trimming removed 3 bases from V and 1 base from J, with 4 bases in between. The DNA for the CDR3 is TGTGCCACCAGCAGTTTGTCTGGGGCCAACGTCCTGACTTTC. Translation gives CATSSLSGANVLTF.

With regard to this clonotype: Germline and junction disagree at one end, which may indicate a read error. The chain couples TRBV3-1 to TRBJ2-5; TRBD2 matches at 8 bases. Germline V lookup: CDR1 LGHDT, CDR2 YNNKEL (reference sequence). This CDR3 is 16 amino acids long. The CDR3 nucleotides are TGTGCCAGTAGCCGGGAGCGGGGGCGCTACCAGGAGACCCAGTACTTC. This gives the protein CASSRERGRYQETQYF.

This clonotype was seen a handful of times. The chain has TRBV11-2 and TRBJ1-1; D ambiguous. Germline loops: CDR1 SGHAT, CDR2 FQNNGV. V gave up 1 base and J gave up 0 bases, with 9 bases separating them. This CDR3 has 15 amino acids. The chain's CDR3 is CASSLGRLMNTEAFF. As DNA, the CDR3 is TGTGCCAGCAGCTTAGGGCGGCTCATGAACACTGAAGCTTTCTTT.

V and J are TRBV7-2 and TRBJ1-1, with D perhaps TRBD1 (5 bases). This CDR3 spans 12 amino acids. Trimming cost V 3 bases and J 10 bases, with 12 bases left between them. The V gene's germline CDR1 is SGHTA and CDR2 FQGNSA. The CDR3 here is CASSFLGGVAFF. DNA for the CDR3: TGTGCCAGCAGCTTTCTCGGGGGGGTAGCTTTCTTT.

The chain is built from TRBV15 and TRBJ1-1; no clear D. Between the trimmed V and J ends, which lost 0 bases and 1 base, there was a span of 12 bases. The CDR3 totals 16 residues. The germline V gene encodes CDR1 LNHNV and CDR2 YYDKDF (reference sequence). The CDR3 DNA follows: TGTGCCACCAGCAGAGATCGAGGGATTCCGAACACTGAAGCTTTCTTT. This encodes CATSRDRGIPNTEAFF.

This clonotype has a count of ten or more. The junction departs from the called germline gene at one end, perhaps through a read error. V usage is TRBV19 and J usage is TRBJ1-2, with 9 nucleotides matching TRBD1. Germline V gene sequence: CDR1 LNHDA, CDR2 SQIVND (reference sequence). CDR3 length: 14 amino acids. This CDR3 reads CASSIGTGSYGYTF. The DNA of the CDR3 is TGCGCCAGCAGCATTGGGACAGGGAGCTATGGCTACACCTTC.